These 32 T cell receptor beta chains share one sample of origin, sequenced in a study of T cell responses to AZD1222 COVID-19 vaccine. Produced via immunoSEQ multiplex PCR; TCRdb's table is partial and in-frame only. The sample records more than 45,000 clones, about 81% being singletons. Material: peripheral blood, obtained on day 0 of AZD1222 vaccination. These TCRs come from an adult in good health.

J is TRBJ1-3 and V is TRBV4-2; tentative D call: TRBD1 (5 bases). Trimming removed 0 bases at V and 8 bases at J, with 14 bases between. The CDR3 runs 15 residues. The germline gives CDR1 LGHNA, CDR2 YNFKEQ. In DNA, the CDR3 is TGTGCCAGCAGCCAAGAGCGCGGGCAGGGAGACACCATATATTTT. Translated, it gives CASSQERGQGDTIYF.

The CDR3 DNA follows: TGTGCCAGTAGTATAGCCTCCGGTGAGCAGTTCTTC. This encodes CASSIASGEQFF. This chain joins TRBV19 and TRBJ2-1, with D unresolved. The CDR3 loop spans 12 amino acids. The V and J ends lost 1 base and 9 bases respectively, with 7 bases between them. Germline V lookup: CDR1 LNHDA, CDR2 SQIVND (reference sequence).

The chain couples TRBV27 to TRBJ2-1, with D tentatively TRBD2 (6 bases). The CDR3 totals 16 residues. Between the trimmed V and J ends, which lost 5 bases and 0 bases, there was a span of 14 bases. Germline-derived CDR1 and CDR2 are MNHEY and SMNVEV (reference sequence). CDR3 nucleotides: TGTGCCAGCAGTAAACCGGGACTGAGCTCCTACAATGAGCAGTTCTTC. Residues: CASSKPGLSSYNEQFF.

This sequence joins TRBV14 and TRBJ1-6, with 7 bases that match TRBD1. Germline loops: CDR1 SGHDN, CDR2 FVKESK. The V and J ends lost 4 bases and 9 bases, in that order; junction bases with no gene match: 6. The CDR3 runs 14 residues. The CDR3 DNA reads TGTGCCAGCAGCCTCAGGGGGACGGGTTCACCCCTCCACTTT. The encoded protein is CASSLRGTGSPLHF. The full variable domain, completed using reference TRBV14 and TRBJ1-6, is EAGVTQFPSHSVIEKGQTVTLRCDPISGHDNLYWYRRVMGKEIKFLLHFVKESKQDESGMPNNRFLAERTGGTYSTLKVQPAELEDSGVYFCASSLRGTGSPLHFGNGTRLTVT.

V gene TRBV5-4 combines with J gene TRBJ2-2; D is ambiguous. CDR1 and CDR2 (germline): SGHNT, YYREEE (reference sequence). The CDR3 sequence is 16 residues long. Trimming removed 2 bases from V and 2 bases from J, with 13 bases in between. This CDR3 reads CASSFGPNRNTGELFF. Written as DNA, the CDR3 is TGTGCCAGCAGCTTCGGACCCAACCGAAACACCGGGGAGCTGTTTTTT.

This chain joins TRBV5-4 and TRBJ2-6; D is uncertain. This CDR3 has 16 residues. Trimming took 4 bases from V and 0 from J, leaving 11 bases between them. CDR1 is SGHNT, CDR2 YYREEE, per germline (reference sequence). CDR3 in DNA: TGTGCCAGCAGCCCGTCGGGCCTCTCTGGGGCCAACGTCCTGACTTTC. It yields the protein CASSPSGLSGANVLTF.

This clone was counted between two and nine times. V usage is TRBV4-3 and J usage is TRBJ2-7; 7 positions match TRBD2. Trimming cost V 4 bases and J 5 bases; bases outside gene matches: 8. Germline V gene data show CDR1 as LGHNA and CDR2 as YSLEER. The CDR3 runs 14 residues. The CDR3 nucleotides are TGCGCCAGCAGCCCAGGGAGCGGGAACCACGAGCAGTACTTC. Protein sequence: CASSPGSGNHEQYF.

The chain recombines TRBV2 with TRBJ1-5; TRBD1 is a possible D gene (5 bases). CDR3 size: 15 residues. CDR1 and CDR2 from the germline V gene are SNHLY and FYNNEI. The ends were cut back, 4 bases at V and 0 bases at J, with 10 bases in the middle. CDR3 nucleotides: TGTGCCAGCAGTGGTCGACAGAGTAGCAATCAGCCCCAGCATTTT. This gives the protein CASSGRQSSNQPQHF.

The chain has TRBV25-1 and TRBJ1-3; D unclear. This CDR3 region has 14 residues. V was clipped by 2 bases and J by 3 bases, with 8 bases between them. Germline-derived CDR1 and CDR2 are MGHDK and SYGVNS. The CDR3 sequence: CASSEAGLGNTIYF. The CDR3 DNA is TGTGCCAGCAGTGAAGCAGGACTTGGAAACACCATATATTTT.

The chain couples TRBV7-8 to TRBJ2-3; 11 nucleotides match TRBD2. Germline V lookup: CDR1 SGHVS, CDR2 FQNEAQ. The CDR3 contains 16 residues. Unmatched junction bases numbered 9, after V lost 4 bases and J lost 6 bases. This chain's CDR3 is CASSSVAGGIEDTQYF. In DNA form, the CDR3 reads TGTGCCAGCAGCTCAGTAGCGGGAGGGATTGAGGATACGCAGTATTTT. The entire variable domain, with the rest obtained from reference TRBV7-8 and TRBJ2-3, is as follows: GAGVSQSPRYKVAKRGQDVALRCDPISGHVSLFWYQQALGQGPEFLTYFQNEAQLDKSGLPSDRFFAERPEGSVSTLKIQRTQQEDSAVYLCASSSVAGGIEDTQYFGPGTRLTVL.

This clone was counted a few times. The CDR3 reads CASSWDRANYGYTF. Here the CDR3 DNA reads TGTGCCAGCAGCTGGGACAGGGCTAACTATGGCTACACCTTC. The rearrangement uses TRBV5-6 and TRBJ1-2; 9 bases line up with TRBD1. Germline CDR1 is SGHDT and CDR2 is YYEEEE. Trimming removed 3 bases from V and 0 bases from J; junction bases left unmatched: 0. The CDR3 is 14 amino acids.

The V gene is TRBV11-3, the J gene TRBJ2-3; D unclear. The ends were cut back, 3 bases at V and 8 bases at J, with 15 bases in the middle. The germline V gene has CDR1 SGHNT and CDR2 YENEEA. CDR3 size: 14 residues. This chain's CDR3 is CASSFDTPSGTQYF. The CDR3 nucleotides read TGTGCCAGCAGCTTCGATACCCCCTCGGGTACGCAGTATTTT.

This clone was detected once. This chain uses TRBV6-5 with TRBJ2-1; 8 positions match TRBD2. The CDR3 loop spans 15 amino acids. The J segment lost 0 bases and the V segment lost 6 bases, leaving 4 bases of the junction unmatched. Germline-derived CDR1 and CDR2 are MNHEY and SVGAGI. The CDR3 reads CASRGAGASYNEQFF. Here the CDR3 DNA reads TGTGCCAGCAGAGGAGCGGGAGCCTCCTACAATGAGCAGTTCTTC.

The chain is built from TRBV2 and TRBJ1-5, with D hard to call. V lost 2 bases and J lost 7, with 9 bases in between. Looked up from germline, CDR1 is SNHLY and CDR2 is FYNNEI. The CDR3 is made up of 13 amino acids. The CDR3 spells CASSETSGQPQHF. CDR3 DNA: TGTGCCAGCAGTGAAACGTCGGGGCAGCCCCAGCATTTT.

V gene TRBV7-9 combines with J gene TRBJ2-1; D may be TRBD1 or TRBD2 (5 bases each). The ends were cut back, 4 bases at V and 8 bases at J, with 15 bases in the middle. CDR1 is SEHNR and CDR2 is FQNEAQ in the germline V gene (reference sequence). CDR3 length equals 14 residues. CDR3 sequence: CASSSYEGRDEQFF. The CDR3, as DNA: TGTGCCAGCAGCTCTTACGAGGGGCGGGATGAGCAGTTCTTC.

The chain uses TRBV3-1 (or the pseudogene TRBV3-2) and TRBJ2-7; D unclear. This CDR3 spans 16 amino acids. Germline values: CDR1 LGHDT, CDR2 YNNKEL (reference sequence). The V gene lost 5 bases and the J gene lost 5 bases, with 22 bases spanning the gap. The CDR3 is CASSKMVAVSRNEQYF. The DNA for the CDR3 is TGTGCCAGCAGCAAAATGGTGGCAGTATCGAGGAACGAGCAGTACTTC.

The rearrangement links TRBV27 to TRBJ2-6, with D perhaps matching TRBD1 (6 bases). This CDR3 region has 17 residues. Trimming left V 7 bases short and J 0 bases short, with 16 bases between. Germline V gene sequence: CDR1 MNHEY, CDR2 SMNVEV (reference sequence). CDR3 residues: CASTLRGGPSGANVLTF. The DNA of the CDR3 is TGTGCCAGCACCCTCAGGGGTGGCCCCTCTGGGGCCAACGTCCTGACTTTC.

The chain couples TRBV7-2 to TRBJ1-1, with 11 bases lining up with TRBD1. The J segment lost 5 bases and the V segment lost 5 bases, leaving 4 bases of the junction unmatched. Germline V gene lookup returns CDR1 SGHTA and CDR2 FQGNSA. This CDR3 has 14 amino acids. CDR3 DNA sequence: TGTGCCAGCAGCCCGGGACAGGGGGGTACTGAAGCTTTCTTT. It specifies CASSPGQGGTEAFF.

This clone was observed a single time. The J gene is TRBJ1-3, the V gene TRBV30, with 7 bases that match TRBD1. Germline values: CDR1 GTSNPN, CDR2 SVGIG (reference sequence). V lost 3 bases and J lost 1; bases outside the gene matches: 6. This CDR3 is built from 15 residues. The DNA of the CDR3 is TGTGCCTGGAGCGGACAGGTCATTTCTGGAAACACCATATATTTT. Its protein product is CAWSGQVISGNTIYF.

As for this clone: The identical CDR3 is also encoded by other nucleotide sequences in the sample. The rearrangement joins TRBV19 to TRBJ1-1; no clear D. The germline V gene has CDR1 LNHDA and CDR2 SQIVND (reference sequence). The V and J ends lost 3 bases and 2 bases respectively, with 7 bases between them. The CDR3 runs 13 residues. CDR3 sequence: CASSISVNTEAFF. The CDR3 coding sequence is TGTGCCAGTAGTATCAGCGTTAACACTGAAGCTTTCTTT. The full variable domain, in which reference TRBV19 and TRBJ1-1 provide the parts outside the CDR3, is DGGITQSPKYLFRKEGQNVTLSCEQNLNHDAMYWYRQDPGQGLRLIYYSQIVNDFQKGDIAEGYSVSREKKESFPLTVTSAQKNPTAFYLCASSISVNTEAFFGQGTRLTVV.

The chain joins TRBV6-4 to TRBJ2-3; 9 bases agree with TRBD2. Germline V CDR1 and CDR2: MRHNA, SNTAGT. The V gene end was trimmed by 4 bases and the J gene end by 4 bases; junction bases not matched to a gene: 3. The CDR3 consists of 14 residues. The CDR3: CASSVAGEADTQYF. The CDR3 DNA reads TGTGCCAGCAGTGTAGCGGGAGAGGCAGATACGCAGTATTTT.

In DNA form, the CDR3 reads TGTGCCAGCAGCAAAGCTGGGGTAGTGGGGCCCCAGCATTTT. Translated, it gives CASSKAGVVGPQHF. The V call is TRBV21-1, the J call TRBJ1-5. TRBV21-1 is a recognized pseudogene. This CDR3 contains 14 residues.

This chain joins TRBV25-1 and TRBJ2-7, with unresolved D. Germline assignment: CDR1 MGHDK and CDR2 SYGVNS. V was shortened by 1 base and J by 6 bases, with 4 bases between the two germline ends. CDR3 length equals 11 residues. The CDR3 DNA is TGTGCCAGCAGTGAATCGCGCGAGCAGTACTTC. Translated, it gives CASSESREQYF.

This clone is a singleton in its sample. The rearrangement uses TRBV2 and TRBJ2-2; either TRBD1 or TRBD2 may fit D (5 bases each). The CDR3 is made up of 15 amino acids. CDR1 is SNHLY, CDR2 FYNNEI, per germline. V lost 4 bases and J lost 5, with 14 bases in between. The CDR3 DNA sequence: TGTGCCAGCAGTGTTTTCGGGGCGGGTACCGGGGAGCTGTTTTTT. Translation: CASSVFGAGTGELFF. The complete variable domain, with remaining parts taken from reference TRBV2 and TRBJ2-2, reads EPEVTQTPSHQVTQMGQEVILRCVPISNHLYFYWYRQILGQKVEFLVSFYNNEISEKSEIFDDQFSVERPDGSNFTLKIRSTKLEDSAMYFCASSVFGAGTGELFFGEGSRLTVL.

The V gene is TRBV30, the J gene TRBJ1-5; TRBD1 matches 9 bases. V shed 2 bases, J shed 3 bases, and the junction held 8 bases outside the gene matches. Germline V gives CDR1 GTSNPN, CDR2 SVGIG (reference sequence). The CDR3 spans 16 residues. The CDR3 loop is CAWSQTDRGYNQPQHF. In nucleotides, the CDR3 is TGTGCCTGGAGTCAGACCGACAGGGGGTACAATCAGCCCCAGCATTTT.

The table lists this clone with a count of one. The J gene is TRBJ2-3, the V gene TRBV3-1 (or the pseudogene TRBV3-2), with D hard to call. The CDR3 totals 14 residues. Germline-derived CDR1 and CDR2 are LGHDT and YNNKEL (reference sequence). Trimming shortened V by 0 bases and J by 1 base, and 5 bases separated the two germline ends. The CDR3 sequence: CASSQDAGTDTQYF. The CDR3 DNA reads as TGTGCCAGCAGCCAAGACGCTGGCACAGATACGCAGTATTTT.

The chain uses TRBV9 and TRBJ1-3; D not certain. Trimming removed 4 bases from V and 3 bases from J, with 20 bases in between. The CDR3 runs to 17 residues. Per the germline V gene, CDR1 is SGDLS and CDR2 is YYNGEE. The CDR3 region is CASSFTPVGNFGNTIYF. The CDR3 DNA reads as TGTGCCAGCAGCTTCACCCCGGTGGGAAACTTTGGAAACACCATATATTTT. The full variable domain, in which reference TRBV9 and TRBJ1-3 provide the parts outside the CDR3, is DSGVTQTPKHLITATGQRVTLRCSPRSGDLSVYWYQQSLDQGLQFLIQYYNGEERAKGNILERFSAQQFPDLHSELNLSSLELGDSALYFCASSFTPVGNFGNTIYFGEGSWLTVV.

The chain links TRBV6-5 to TRBJ1-6; a possible D gene is TRBD1 (5 bases). This CDR3 is 15 amino acids long. Germline lookup yields CDR1 MNHEY and CDR2 SVGAGI. Trimming took off 4 bases at V and 2 bases at J, with 9 bases between the two ends. CDR3 nucleotide sequence: TGTGCCAGCAGTTCAGACAGAGCCTATAATTCACCCCTCCACTTT. As protein: CASSSDRAYNSPLHF.

The chain combines TRBV24-1 with TRBJ2-3, with D possibly TRBD2 on 5 matching bases. Per the germline V gene, CDR1 is KGHDR and CDR2 is SFDVKD. The CDR3 is 13 amino acids. The germline V and J ends were trimmed by 6 bases and 10 bases, with 16 bases remaining between them. In DNA, the CDR3 is TGTGCCACCAGTAGCTCTAGCAACAATCCGCAGTATTTT. It is translated as CATSSSSNNPQYF.

V gene TRBV5-6 combines with J gene TRBJ1-1; 9 positions agree with TRBD1. The V gene end was trimmed by 3 bases and the J gene end by 1 base; junction bases not matched to a gene: 1. The CDR3 totals 14 residues. Per germline, CDR1 SGHDT and CDR2 YYEEEE. CDR3 sequence (DNA): TGTGCCAGCAGCTGGGACAGGGAGAACACTGAAGCTTTCTTT. It encodes CASSWDRENTEAFF.

The rearrangement uses TRBV6-6 and TRBJ2-7, with D possibly being TRBD2 (5 bases). This CDR3 spans 14 amino acids. Trimming shortened V by 7 bases and J by 4 bases, and 17 bases separated the two germline ends. Germline V CDR1 and CDR2: MNHNY, SVGAGI (reference sequence). The CDR3 sequence is CASTPMAGVYEQYF. DNA of the CDR3: TGTGCCAGCACCCCGATGGCCGGGGTATACGAGCAGTACTTC.

The rearrangement links TRBV2 to TRBJ2-1, with TRBD2 matching over 7 bases. With V trimmed by 9 bases and J by 7 bases, 9 bases remained unmatched. The CDR3 is 13 residues long. The germline gives CDR1 SNHLY, CDR2 FYNNEI. The CDR3 DNA reads as TGTGCCAGATCCGCGGGAGATGGGAATGAGCAGTTCTTC. Its translation: CARSAGDGNEQFF.